What follows describes a single TCR beta chain. As yet, its antigen is unknown. Repertoires were generated with immunoSEQ multiplex PCR, while TCRdb's copy carries only in-frame clones and drops some. The sample has tens of thousands of clones, about 85% seen once. Donors came from a validation cohort of over a hundred subjects, distinct from the first 666-subject cohort. The data were taken from a study of cytomegalovirus exposure and HLA in healthy donors. Findings and limits, study-wide: TCR sequences were mostly rare, though some public TCRs occurred in many donors. The tendency of first-cohort TCR clusters to co-occur in the 120 validation repertoires was identified by a subsequent analysis.

This sequence was found in a man younger than 30 in good health and CMV-seropositive. Sequenced material: PBMCs.

The CDR3 bases are TGTGCCAGCTCACCACGGGACAGGAGGAACACCATATATTTT. Residues: CASSPRDRRNTIYF. The V and J genes are TRBV18 and TRBJ1-3; 8 bases match TRBD1. Germline V CDR1 and CDR2: KGHSH, LQKENI. The CDR3 is made up of 14 amino acids. The J segment lost 7 bases and the V segment lost 1 base, leaving 3 bases of the junction unmatched.